This is a list of T cell receptor beta chains from one sample in a study of OX40 agonist ivuxolimab in advanced cancers. Only in-frame clones appear in the TCRdb table, and some are missing; sequencing was by immunoSEQ multiplex PCR. The table lists over 40,000 clones, approximately 84% of them singletons. Here the sequenced sample was CD4+ or CD8+ T cells sorted from blood, taken in a trial of the OX40 agonist ivuxolimab. The receptors here all came from an adult with an advanced solid tumor such as melanoma, head and neck, liver or kidney cancer. Both conserved end residues are part of each CDR3. A D gene is named only where the DNA matches it firmly. Clone sizes are given selectively: once, few, many, or a class where the clone is expanded.

size	D	V	J	CDR3	DNA
-	-	TRBV10-3	TRBJ2-1	CAISLRGREQFF	TGTGCCATCAGTCTCAGGGGCCGGGAGCAGTTCTTC
-	-	TRBV13	TRBJ1-5	CASSARVQGSQHF	TGTGCCAGCAGCGCCCGGGTCCAGGGGTCCCAGCATTTT
-	-	TRBV15	TRBJ2-7	CATSSTGQLYEQYF	TGTGCCACCAGCAGTACAGGACAGCTCTACGAGCAGTACTTC
-	-	TRBV19	TRBJ2-7	CASSIDQQAIYEQYF	TGTGCCAGTAGTATAGATCAGCAAGCTATCTACGAGCAGTACTTC
-	-	TRBV29-1	TRBJ1-3	CSYQTSGNTIYF	TGCAGCTACCAGACCTCTGGAAACACCATATATTTT
-	TRBD2	TRBV2	TRBJ2-7	CASSGAEWQGTAGGHYEQYF	TGTGCCAGCAGTGGGGCGGAGTGGCAGGGGACAGCGGGAGGCCACTACGAGCAGTACTTC
-	-	TRBV15	TRBJ2-1	CATSARTGRDEQFF	TGTGCCACCAGCGCCCGGACGGGTAGGGATGAGCAGTTCTTC
-	TRBD2	TRBV15	TRBJ2-1	CATSRGGIAGAYNEQFF	TGTGCCACCAGCAGAGGAGGAATAGCGGGAGCCTACAATGAGCAGTTCTTC
-	-	TRBV7-2	TRBJ2-1	CASSLVWGDFNEQFF	TGTGCCAGCAGCTTAGTCTGGGGGGACTTCAATGAGCAGTTCTTC
-	TRBD2	TRBV5-1	TRBJ2-2	CASSLLAGNTGELFF	TGCGCCAGCAGCTTGCTAGCGGGGAACACCGGGGAGCTGTTTTTT
-	-	TRBV6-6	TRBJ1-2	CASSYSNRAGYGYTF	TGTGCCAGCAGTTACTCGAACAGGGCGGGGTATGGCTACACCTTC
once	-	TRBV21-1	TRBJ1-4	CASSKIKVGLFPPNEKLFF	TGTGCCAGCAGCAAAATAAAGGTAGGGCTGTTTCCACCTAATGAAAAACTGTTTTTT
-	-	TRBV6-1	TRBJ1-2	CASSDFSGFGSKGYTF	TGTGCCAGCAGTGACTTTTCAGGGTTTGGTTCGAAAGGCTACACCTTC
-	TRBD1	TRBV6-5	TRBJ1-6	CASSYSAGGKKSLHF	TGTGCCAGCAGTTACTCGGCAGGGGGAAAGAAGTCCCTCCACTTT
-	-	TRBV7-8	TRBJ2-7	CASSPVGGYHEQYF	TGTGCCAGCAGCCCAGTGGGGGGATACCACGAGCAGTACTTC
-	-	TRBV5-4	TRBJ2-5	CASSTILGETQYF	TGTGCCAGCAGCACAATACTAGGGGAGACCCAGTACTTC
-	-	TRBV9	TRBJ2-1	CASSARGHGNEQFF	TGTGCCAGCAGCGCCCGGGGCCACGGCAATGAGCAGTTCTTC
-	-	TRBV27	TRBJ1-6	CASSLRASSPLHF	TGTGCCAGCAGTTTACGGGCCTCTTCACCCCTCCACTTT
-	-	TRBV6-1	TRBJ2-2	CASSESRQRRTGELFF	TGTGCCAGCAGTGAAAGTCGGCAGAGACGGACCGGGGAGCTGTTTTTT
-	TRBD1	TRBV5-1	TRBJ2-2	CASSLDGTANTGELFF	TGCGCCAGCAGCTTGGATGGGACAGCGAACACCGGGGAGCTGTTTTTT
-	-	TRBV7-8	TRBJ1-5	CASSLRGDYSNQPQHF	TGTGCCAGCAGCTTGCGGGGTGATTATAGCAATCAGCCCCAGCATTTT
-	-	TRBV5-1	TRBJ1-2	CASSLPGVYGYTF	TGCGCCAGCAGCTTGCCAGGGGTCTATGGCTACACCTTC
-	-	TRBV30	TRBJ2-5	CAWSVSGGVGTQYF	TGTGCCTGGAGTGTATCCGGGGGCGTCGGGACCCAGTACTTC
-	-	TRBV4-1	TRBJ2-1	CASSSPGSLYNEQFF	TGCGCCAGCAGCTCCCCCGGATCCCTTTACAATGAGCAGTTCTTC
-	-	TRBV7-5	TRBJ1-3	CARRKGAGGSGNTIYF	TGTGCCAGAAGGAAGGGAGCAGGGGGTAGTGGAAACACCATATATTTT
-	TRBD1	TRBV18	TRBJ1-1	CASSFTGGNTEAFF	TGTGCCAGCTCATTTACAGGGGGGAACACTGAAGCTTTCTTT
-	-	TRBV19	TRBJ2-6	CASSAFGQKISGANVLTF	TGTGCCAGTAGTGCTTTCGGACAGAAAATCTCTGGGGCCAACGTCCTGACTTTC
-	-	TRBV27	TRBJ1-3	CASRAWGGLSSGNTIYF	TGTGCCAGCAGGGCCTGGGGGGGGCTCAGCTCTGGAAACACCATATATTTT
-	TRBD1	TRBV25-1	TRBJ2-7	CASSTGTGISYEQYF	TGTGCCAGCAGTACCGGGACAGGGATCTCCTACGAGCAGTACTTC
-	TRBD1	TRBV11-2	TRBJ1-1	CASRSGTVMNTEAFF	TGTGCCAGCAGATCCGGGACAGTTATGAACACTGAAGCTTTCTTT
-	-	TRBV7-9	TRBJ1-2	CASSPWTANYGYTF	TGTGCCAGCAGCCCGTGGACAGCTAACTATGGCTACACCTTC
-	TRBD2	TRBV9	TRBJ2-1	CASSVKGTSGRLVNEQFF	TGTGCCAGCAGCGTAAAGGGGACTAGCGGGAGACTGGTCAATGAGCAGTTCTTC
-	-	TRBV7-2	TRBJ1-1	CASRQTSTEAFF	TGTGCCAGCAGACAGACCAGCACTGAAGCTTTCTTT
-	TRBD2	TRBV9	TRBJ2-1	CASSVGRGTTPSTEQFF	TGTGCCAGCAGCGTAGGCCGCGGGACTACCCCTTCTACGGAGCAGTTCTTC
-	TRBD2	TRBV7-9	TRBJ2-1	CASSSRSFGLAGYNEQFF	TGTGCCAGCAGTTCCCGGTCCTTTGGACTAGCGGGCTACAATGAGCAGTTCTTC
-	-	TRBV23-1	TRBJ2-2	CASSGMGMDTGELFF	TGCGCCAGCAGCGGCATGGGGATGGACACCGGGGAGCTGTTTTTT
-	-	TRBV6-5	TRBJ1-1	CASSYDTLSGAFF	TGTGCCAGCAGTTACGACACCCTGAGCGGAGCTTTCTTT
-	-	TRBV28	TRBJ1-1	CASSLIGGAGGDTEAFF	TGTGCCAGCAGTTTAATCGGGGGCGCGGGGGGAGACACTGAAGCTTTCTTT
-	TRBD1	TRBV13	TRBJ1-2	CAGARDRLFGYTF	TGTGCCGGTGCCCGGGACAGGTTATTCGGCTACACCTTC